A selection of T cell receptor beta chains follows, all from one sample in a study of blood T cell repertoires in COVID-19. Measured with immunoSEQ multiplex PCR; TCRdb has only the in-frame clones, and not every one. This sample yields some 90,000 clones, of which over 75% are seen a single time; about 4.1% belongs to the top ten. Sequenced: peripheral blood. The origin of the receptors is a man aged 55 to 69 with acute or convalescent COVID-19. CDR3s include the opening cysteine and the closing phenylalanine or tryptophan. D genes are given only for firm matches. Size tells how often a clone was seen (once, few, many) or the class of an expanded clone, and some rows leave it out.

d_call j_call clone_size v_call cdr3_aa cdr3_nt
TRBD1 TRBJ1-4 few TRBV5-6 CASSLSAGGNEKLFF TGTGCCAGCAGCTTGTCGGCAGGGGGTAATGAAAAACTGTTTTTT
TRBD2 TRBJ2-1 NA TRBV4-2 CASRHGLAVYNEQFF TGTGCCAGCAGACATGGACTAGCGGTATACAATGAGCAGTTCTTC
TRBD1 TRBJ1-5 NA TRBV18 CASSEGQTINQPQHF TGTGCCAGCTCGGAGGGACAGACGATCAATCAGCCCCAGCATTTT
TRBD1 TRBJ2-2 once TRBV7-9 CASSRGQGNTGELFF TGTGCCAGCAGCCGGGGACAGGGAAACACCGGGGAGCTGTTTTTT
NA TRBJ2-7 NA TRBV28 CASREDPYSGEQYF TGTGCCAGCAGGGAGGACCCCTACTCTGGCGAGCAGTACTTC
NA TRBJ2-5 NA TRBV21-1 CASSLITYRDGGETQYF TGTGCCAGCAGCCTTATCACCTATCGGGATGGAGGAGAGACCCAGTACTTC
TRBD2 TRBJ2-1 NA TRBV11-2 CASSHFTSGGSNEQFF TGTGCCAGCAGCCACTTCACTAGCGGGGGCTCCAATGAGCAGTTCTTC
NA TRBJ1-2 NA TRBV7-8 CASSVSQGYGYTF TGTGCCAGCAGCGTAAGCCAGGGGTATGGCTACACCTTC
TRBD2 TRBJ2-1 once TRBV18 CASSPSGTSAHEQFF TGTGCCAGCTCACCATCCGGGACTAGCGCCCATGAGCAGTTCTTC
NA TRBJ1-5 NA TRBV21-1 CASSLPGQGAGSNQPQHF TGTGCCAGCAGCTTACCGGGACAGGGGGCGGGGAGCAATCAGCCCCAGCATTTT
TRBD1 TRBJ1-4 NA TRBV4-3 CASSQGYGTDNEKLFF TGCGCCAGCAGCCAAGGGTATGGGACAGATAATGAAAAACTGTTTTTT
NA TRBJ2-7 NA TRBV7-2 CASSTGLRYEQYF TGTGCCAGCAGCACTGGACTAAGGTACGAGCAGTACTTC
NA TRBJ2-6 NA TRBV27 CASSLGTVPSGANVLTF TGTGCCAGCAGTTTGGGGACTGTTCCGTCTGGGGCCAACGTCCTGACTTTC
NA TRBJ2-4 NA TRBV19 CASSTQLLAKNIQYF TGTGCCAGTAGTACACAGCTTCTAGCCAAAAACATTCAGTACTTC
TRBD1 TRBJ2-3 once TRBV28 CASSFGTGHRDTQYF TGTGCCAGCAGTTTTGGGACAGGGCATAGAGATACGCAGTATTTT
NA TRBJ1-5 NA TRBV5-8 CASSFRQPQHF TGTGCCAGCAGCTTCCGGCAGCCCCAGCATTTT
TRBD2 TRBJ2-7 NA TRBV5-6 CASSLGSGINEQYF TGTGCCAGCAGCTTGGGTAGCGGGATAAACGAGCAGTACTTC
NA TRBJ2-1 NA TRBV6-1 CASSESRGVEQFF TGTGCCAGCAGTGAATCCAGGGGAGTTGAGCAGTTCTTC
NA TRBJ2-7 few TRBV6-5 CASSYDSSGLGEQYF TGTGCCAGCAGTTACGACTCATCGGGACTGGGCGAGCAGTACTTC
NA TRBJ1-6 NA TRBV3-1/TRBV3-2 CASSQGGGTGSNSPLHF TGTGCCAGCAGCCAAGGGGGTGGAACAGGGAGCAATTCACCCCTCCACTTT
NA TRBJ2-3 NA TRBV5-1 CASSLYSPGDTQYF TGCGCCAGCAGCTTGTACTCTCCAGGGGATACGCAGTATTTT
TRBD1 TRBJ2-5 NA TRBV7-2 CASGTGRQETQYF TGTGCATCCGGGACAGGTCGACAAGAGACCCAGTACTTC
TRBD2 TRBJ2-3 NA TRBV10-1 CASSDGTGGADTQYF TGCGCCAGCAGTGATGGGACGGGAGGAGCAGATACGCAGTATTTT
NA TRBJ2-7 NA TRBV21-1 CATIGASGRSPQQYF TGTGCCACTATAGGGGCTAGCGGGAGATCCCCACAGCAGTACTTC
TRBD1 TRBJ2-5 few TRBV5-1 CASSLVHRGVQETQYF TGCGCCAGCAGCTTGGTTCACAGGGGCGTCCAAGAGACCCAGTACTTC
NA TRBJ2-7 NA TRBV6-2/TRBV6-3 CASSYSVSGQDTYEQYF TGTGCCAGCAGTTACTCCGTATCGGGCCAGGACACCTACGAGCAGTACTTC
TRBD1 TRBJ1-1 few TRBV5-3 CARSTSRTGGGVGTEAFF TGTGCCAGAAGCACCTCGAGGACAGGGGGCGGAGTGGGCACTGAAGCTTTCTTT
TRBD2 TRBJ2-3 NA TRBV19 CASSMLGLAATSTDTQYF TGTGCCAGTAGTATGCTCGGACTAGCGGCAACTAGCACAGATACGCAGTATTTT
NA TRBJ1-2 NA TRBV10-3 CAISENSNYGYTF TGTGCCATCAGTGAAAACAGCAACTATGGCTACACCTTC
TRBD2 TRBJ2-2 NA TRBV18 CASSRLAGVLSPNTGELFF TGTGCCAGCTCACGACTAGCGGGAGTGTTATCGCCGAACACCGGGGAGCTGTTTTTT
NA TRBJ2-5 NA TRBV5-4 CASSSQPGGEETQYF TGTGCCAGCAGCTCACAACCGGGGGGCGAGGAGACCCAGTACTTC
NA TRBJ1-2 once TRBV3-1/TRBV3-2 CASSQDVGPDRKYYGYTF TGTGCCAGCAGCCAAGATGTTGGGCCGGACAGAAAATACTATGGCTACACCTTC
TRBD1 TRBJ2-3 NA TRBV10-2 CASRGQLTDTQYF TGCGCCAGCAGGGGACAGCTCACAGATACGCAGTATTTT